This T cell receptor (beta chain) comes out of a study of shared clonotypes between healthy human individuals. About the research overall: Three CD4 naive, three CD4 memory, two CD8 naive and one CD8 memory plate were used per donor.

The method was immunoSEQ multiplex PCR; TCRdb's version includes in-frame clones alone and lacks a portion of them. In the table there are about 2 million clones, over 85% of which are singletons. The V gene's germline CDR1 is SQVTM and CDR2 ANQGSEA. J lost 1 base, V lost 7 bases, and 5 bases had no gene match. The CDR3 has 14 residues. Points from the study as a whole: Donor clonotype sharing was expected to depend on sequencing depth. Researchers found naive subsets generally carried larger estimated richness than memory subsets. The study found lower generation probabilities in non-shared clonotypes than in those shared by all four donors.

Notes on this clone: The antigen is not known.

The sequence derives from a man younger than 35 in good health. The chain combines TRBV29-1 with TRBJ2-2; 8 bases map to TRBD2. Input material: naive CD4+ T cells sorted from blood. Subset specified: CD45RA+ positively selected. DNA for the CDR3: TGCAGCGGAGCCGGGACTAGGAACACCGGGGAGCTGTTTTTT. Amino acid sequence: CSGAGTRNTGELFF.